The 20 T cell receptor beta chains below come from one sample, sequenced in a study of metastatic and nonmetastatic thyroid tumors. Before thyroid surgery, none of the patients had received any treatment. TCRdb re-analyzed the PCR reads through MiXCR. The sample yields some 29,000 clones, around 3.5% seen once. The sequenced sample consisted of blood. These receptors all stem from a male donor with papillary thyroid cancer or a benign thyroid nodule (not recorded which). Some clones in this sample may be carry-over from other donors' samples.

The chain combines TRBV7-9 with TRBJ1-6; D uncertain. The germline gives CDR1 SEHNR, CDR2 FQNEAQ (reference sequence). V was clipped by 1 base and J by 9 bases, with 13 bases between them. The CDR3 totals 15 residues. CDR3 amino acids: CASSLGGRYGSPLHF. The CDR3 DNA follows: TGTGCCAGCAGCTTAGGCGGTCGATATGGTTCACCCCTCCACTTT.

This clone was counted many times. The rearrangement joins TRBV27 to TRBJ2-1; D is undetermined. Germline V gene lookup returns CDR1 MNHEY and CDR2 SMNVEV (reference sequence). V lost 6 bases to trimming and J lost 4 bases, with 10 bases between them. The CDR3 has 13 residues. CDR3 sequence reads: CASSNSNYNEQFF. The CDR3 coding sequence is TGTGCCAGCAGCAATAGTAATTACAATGAGCAGTTCTTC.

This clone has ten or more counts. The chain employs TRBV24-1 and TRBJ1-1; D gene ambiguous. Deletions cut 2 bases from V and 12 bases from J, with 12 bases between. CDR1 is KGHDR, CDR2 SFDVKD, per germline. This CDR3 contains 12 residues. The CDR3 is CATSDSTSDPFF. In DNA, the CDR3 is TGTGCCACCAGTGATTCAACTTCCGACCCTTTCTTT.

By sample share, this clone is medium-sized. The chain recombines TRBV2 with TRBJ1-2; D ambiguous. Per the germline V gene, CDR1 is SNHLY and CDR2 is FYNNEI. The CDR3 length is 12 residues. V was shortened by 6 bases and J by 8 bases, with 13 bases between the two germline ends. The CDR3 DNA follows: TGTGCCAGCAGCGAGACGGTAGGAGGCTACACCTTC. Translated: CASSETVGGYTF. Together with reference TRBV2 and TRBJ1-2, the CDR3 gives the full variable domain: EPEVTQTPSHQVTQMGQEVILRCVPISNHLYFYWYRQILGQKVEFLVSFYNNEISEKSEIFDDQFSVERPDGSNFTLKIRSTKLEDSAMYFCASSETVGGYTFGSGTRLTVV.

This clone has ten or more counts. The chain joins TRBV20-1 to TRBJ2-5, with TRBD2 matching over 9 bases. V shed 8 bases, J shed 5 bases, and the junction held 6 bases outside the gene matches. Germline CDR1 DFQATT, CDR2 SNEGSKA (reference sequence). This CDR3 is built from 12 residues. CDR3 in amino acids: CSPSGGTETQYF. Here the CDR3 DNA reads TGCAGTCCCAGCGGGGGGACGGAGACCCAGTACTTC.

The V call is TRBV20-1, the J call TRBJ2-5, with D perhaps matching TRBD1 (5 bases). V was trimmed by 1 base and J by 0 bases, leaving 12 bases between them. The CDR3 is 15 amino acids. Germline V gives CDR1 DFQATT, CDR2 SNEGSKA (reference sequence). In DNA, the CDR3 is TGCAGTGCTAGAGGGACAAAGGGGCACCAAGAGACCCAGTACTTC. As protein: CSARGTKGHQETQYF.

J is TRBJ1-1 and V is TRBV27, with D hard to call. Per germline, CDR1 MNHEY and CDR2 SMNVEV (reference sequence). V lost 7 bases and J 5 bases, leaving 8 bases between the germline ends. The CDR3 consists of 11 residues. The CDR3: CASMRETEAFF. In nucleotides, the CDR3 is TGTGCCAGCATGAGGGAAACTGAAGCTTTCTTT.

Ten or more counts support this clone. The rearrangement uses TRBV7-6 and TRBJ1-1, with no clear D. This CDR3 is 13 amino acids long. CDR1 is SGHVS and CDR2 is FNYEAQ in the germline V gene. Trimming left V 2 bases short and J 2 bases short, with 6 bases between. In DNA form, the CDR3 reads TGTGCCAGCAGCTTACAGGAAAACACTGAAGCTTTCTTT. This codes for CASSLQENTEAFF. The variable domain in full, with the rest retrieved from reference TRBV7-6 and TRBJ1-1, is GAGVSQSPRYKVTKRGQDVALRCDPISGHVSLYWYRQALGQGPEFLTYFNYEAQQDKSGLPNDRFSAERPEGSISTLTIQRTEQRDSAMYRCASSLQENTEAFFGQGTRLTVV.

The rearrangement links TRBV6-1 to TRBJ2-3, with 10 nucleotides matching TRBD2. CDR1 MNHNS and CDR2 SASEGT come from the germline V gene. The CDR3 consists of 15 residues. The trim removed 2 bases at V and 4 bases at J, leaving 3 bases unmatched. In DNA form, the CDR3 reads TGTGCCAGCAGTGAAAAAGCGGGAGGGCCAGATACGCAGTATTTT. It codes for CASSEKAGGPDTQYF.

This clone was picked up many times. The rearrangement joins TRBV7-9 to TRBJ2-1, with a possible D match to TRBD2 (6 bases). CDR3 length: 14 amino acids. Germline CDR1 reads SEHNR; CDR2 reads FQNEAQ (reference sequence). Deletions cut 1 base from V and 16 bases from J, with 20 bases between. CDR3 residues: CASSLDLWGRFRFF. The CDR3 bases are TGTGCCAGCAGCTTAGATCTCTGGGGGAGGTTTCGTTTCTTC.

This chain joins TRBV6-4 and TRBJ2-3, with D uncertain. V dropped 7 bases and J dropped 12 bases, with 23 bases sitting between them. CDR1 is MRHNA, CDR2 SNTAGT, per germline. The length of the CDR3 is 14 residues. The CDR3 spells CASTEAYSTATQYF. CDR3 nucleotide sequence: TGTGCCAGCACTGAAGCGTACAGCACAGCTACACAGTATTTT.

There are many counts of this clone. This sequence joins TRBV11-3 and TRBJ2-1, with D tentatively TRBD1 or TRBD2 (6 bases each). The CDR3 has 13 residues. CDR1 and CDR2 (germline): SGHNT, YENEEA. Trimming took 8 bases from V and 7 from J, leaving 15 bases between them. In nucleotides, the CDR3 is TGTGCCAGCGCCAGAAGAGGGGGGAATGAGCAGTTCTTC. Its protein product is CASARRGGNEQFF.

This clone has just a few counts. The genes are TRBV27 and TRBJ2-3; D unresolved. The CDR3 length is 15 residues. The germline V and J ends were trimmed by 2 bases and 0 bases, with 9 bases remaining between them. Germline CDR1 MNHEY, CDR2 SMNVEV (reference sequence). CDR3 nucleotides: TGTGCCAGCAGTTTAGGCCCCGCTAGCACAGATACGCAGTATTTT. Its protein product is CASSLGPASTDTQYF.

In its sample, this clone is medium-sized. The chain has TRBV20-1 and TRBJ2-2, with D possibly being TRBD2 (5 bases). Germline loops: CDR1 DFQATT, CDR2 SNEGSKA (reference sequence). This CDR3 has 15 amino acids. V lost 0 bases and J lost 3, with 11 bases in between. CDR3 amino acids: CSAREGASDTGELFF. In DNA, the CDR3 is TGCAGTGCTAGAGAGGGAGCAAGCGACACCGGGGAGCTGTTTTTT.

About this clone itself: At one boundary the junction diverges from the germline segment, which might be a read error. This chain joins TRBV6-2 or TRBV6-3 and TRBJ2-7; a possible D gene is TRBD1 (5 bases). The CDR3 length is 13 residues. Germline values: CDR1 MNHEY, CDR2 SVGEGT. Here the CDR3 DNA reads TGTGCCGCAACGACAGCCGAAACCTACGAGCAGTGCTTC. It encodes CAATTAETYEQCF.

The chain couples TRBV14 to TRBJ2-3; tentatively, D is TRBD2 (5 bases). The V end was cut by 4 bases, the J end by 2 bases, with 16 bases between. Germline assignment: CDR1 SGHDN and CDR2 FVKESK. The CDR3 runs 16 residues. CDR3 bases: TGTGCCAGCAGCCCCGGCGGGTTCCGTTCCACAGATACGCAGTATTTT. Protein: CASSPGGFRSTDTQYF.

The chain combines TRBV12-5 with TRBJ1-1; a weak D match, TRBD1 (5 bases). This CDR3 spans 17 amino acids. The V end lost 10 bases, the J end lost 9 bases, and 33 bases lay between the germline ends. The germline gives CDR1 LGHNT, CDR2 FRNRAP. CDR3 amino acids: CAKRLSRGGENGLKAFF. CDR3 coding DNA: TGTGCTAAGAGGTTGTCCCGGGGGGGGGAGAATGGGCTAAAAGCTTTCTTT.

The sample holds many counts of this clone. At the DNA level, this CDR3 is encoded by other sequences in the same sample as well. The chain is built from TRBV28 and TRBJ1-1, with a weak D call TRBD1 (5 bases). The germline V and J ends were trimmed by 10 bases and 4 bases, with 19 bases remaining between them. The CDR3 has 14 amino acids. The germline CDR1 and CDR2 sequences are MDHEN and SYDVKM. This CDR3 is CATFFGTGTTEAFF. CDR3 DNA sequence: TGTGCCACCTTTTTTGGGACGGGGACCACTGAAGCTTTCTTT.

Turning to this clone: At one boundary the junction diverges from the germline segment, which might be a read error. This sequence joins TRBV6-5 and TRBJ2-1; a weak D match, TRBD1 (5 bases). CDR1 and CDR2 from the germline V gene are MNHEY and SVGAGI. The CDR3 consists of 13 residues. CDR3 nucleotides: TGCTCCAGCAGTTACCTTGACAGAAATGAGCAGTTCTTC. Translated, it gives CSSSYLDRNEQFF.

In its sample, this clone was seen a few times. This sequence joins TRBV27 and TRBJ1-6; 11 bases are a match to TRBD1. V lost 5 bases to trimming and J lost 4 bases; unmatched junction nucleotides: 4. Germline CDR1 MNHEY, CDR2 SMNVEV (reference sequence). This CDR3 spans 16 amino acids. CDR3 in amino acids: CASSPGQGGYNSPLHF. CDR3 sequence (DNA): TGTGCCAGCAGTCCGGGACAGGGGGGATATAATTCACCCCTCCACTTT.